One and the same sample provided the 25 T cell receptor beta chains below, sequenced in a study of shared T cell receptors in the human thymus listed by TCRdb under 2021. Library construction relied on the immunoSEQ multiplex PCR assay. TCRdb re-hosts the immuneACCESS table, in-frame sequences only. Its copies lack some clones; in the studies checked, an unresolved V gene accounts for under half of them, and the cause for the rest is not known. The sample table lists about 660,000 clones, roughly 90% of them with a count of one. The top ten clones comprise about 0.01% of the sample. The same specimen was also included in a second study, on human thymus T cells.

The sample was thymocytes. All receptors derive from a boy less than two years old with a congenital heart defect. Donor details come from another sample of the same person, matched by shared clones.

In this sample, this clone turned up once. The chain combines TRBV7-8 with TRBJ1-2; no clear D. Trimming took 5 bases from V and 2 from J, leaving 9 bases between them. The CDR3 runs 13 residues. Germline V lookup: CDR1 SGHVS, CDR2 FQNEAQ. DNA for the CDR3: TGTGCCAGCAGCCCCGTCGCGAACTATGGCTACACCTTC. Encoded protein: CASSPVANYGYTF. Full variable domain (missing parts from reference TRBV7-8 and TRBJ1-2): GAGVSQSPRYKVAKRGQDVALRCDPISGHVSLFWYQQALGQGPEFLTYFQNEAQLDKSGLPSDRFFAERPEGSVSTLKIQRTQQEDSAVYLCASSPVANYGYTFGSGTRLTVV.

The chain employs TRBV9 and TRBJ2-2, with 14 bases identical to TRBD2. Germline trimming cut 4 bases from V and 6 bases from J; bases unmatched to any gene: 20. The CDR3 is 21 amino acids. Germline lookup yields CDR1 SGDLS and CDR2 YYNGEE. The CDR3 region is CASSPTVGTSGSGGAAGELFF. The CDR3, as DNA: TGTGCCAGCAGCCCGACAGTGGGGACTAGCGGGAGCGGTGGGGCAGCCGGGGAGCTGTTTTTT.

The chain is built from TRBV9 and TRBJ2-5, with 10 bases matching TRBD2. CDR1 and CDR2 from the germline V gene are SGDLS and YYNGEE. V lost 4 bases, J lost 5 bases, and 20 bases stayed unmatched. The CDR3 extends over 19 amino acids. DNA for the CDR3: TGTGCCAGCAGCCCCGTCAGTCTAGCGGGGGCCAGAAGGGAGGAGACCCAGTACTTC. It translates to CASSPVSLAGARREETQYF.

The CDR3: CASKGLLNTEAFF. The CDR3 DNA is TGTGCCAGTAAGGGACTTCTGAACACTGAAGCTTTCTTT. The chain is built from TRBV19 and TRBJ1-1, with TRBD1 as a possible D gene (5 bases). The germline V gene encodes CDR1 LNHDA and CDR2 SQIVND (reference sequence). Between the trimmed V and J ends, which lost 7 bases and 0 bases, there was a span of 9 bases. The CDR3 covers 13 residues.

Here the CDR3 DNA reads TGCGCCAGCAGCCAGTTACCAGGACTAGCGGCCTACCAAGAGACCCAGTACTTC. As protein: CASSQLPGLAAYQETQYF. The chain combines TRBV4-1 with TRBJ2-5; 10 nucleotides line up with TRBD2. The trim removed 3 bases at V and 0 bases at J, leaving 10 bases unmatched. The CDR3 contains 18 residues. Germline V CDR1 and CDR2: MGHRA, YSYEKL.

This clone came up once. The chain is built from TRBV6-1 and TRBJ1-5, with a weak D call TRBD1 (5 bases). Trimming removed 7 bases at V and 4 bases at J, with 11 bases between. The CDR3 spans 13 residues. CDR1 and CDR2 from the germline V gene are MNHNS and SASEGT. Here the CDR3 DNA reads TGTGCCAGCACCTGGGGCCGTAATCAGCCCCAGCATTTT. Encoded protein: CASTWGRNQPQHF.

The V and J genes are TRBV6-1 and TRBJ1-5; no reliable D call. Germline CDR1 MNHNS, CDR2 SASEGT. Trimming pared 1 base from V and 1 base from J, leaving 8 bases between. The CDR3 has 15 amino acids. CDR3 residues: CASSEGQASNQPQHF. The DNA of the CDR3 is TGTGCCAGCAGTGAAGGGCAGGCCAGCAATCAGCCCCAGCATTTT.

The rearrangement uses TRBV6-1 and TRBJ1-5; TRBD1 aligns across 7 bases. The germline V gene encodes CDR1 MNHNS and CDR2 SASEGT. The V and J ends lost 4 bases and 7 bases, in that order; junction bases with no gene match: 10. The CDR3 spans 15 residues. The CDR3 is CASSVEAGGGQPQHF. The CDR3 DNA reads TGTGCCAGCAGTGTTGAGGCAGGGGGAGGACAGCCCCAGCATTTT.

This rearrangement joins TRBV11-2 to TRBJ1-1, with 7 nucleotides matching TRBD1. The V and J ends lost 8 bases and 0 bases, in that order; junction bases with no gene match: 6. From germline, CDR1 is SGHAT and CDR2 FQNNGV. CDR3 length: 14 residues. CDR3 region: CASQQGQLNTEAFF. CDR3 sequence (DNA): TGTGCCAGCCAACAGGGACAGTTGAACACTGAAGCTTTCTTT.

The CDR3 region has the DNA TGTGCCAGCAGTTTTTCGGGGGAGCAGTACTTC. Amino acids: CASSFSGEQYF. The chain couples TRBV28 to TRBJ2-7; D is possibly TRBD2 (5 bases). Trimming cost V 3 bases and J 7 bases, with 7 bases left between them. CDR1 and CDR2 from the germline V gene are MDHEN and SYDVKM. This CDR3 comprises 11 residues.

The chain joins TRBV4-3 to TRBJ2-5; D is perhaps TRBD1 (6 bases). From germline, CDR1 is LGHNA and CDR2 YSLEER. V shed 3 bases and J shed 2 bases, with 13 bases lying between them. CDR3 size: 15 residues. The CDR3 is CASSQGTGLQETQYF. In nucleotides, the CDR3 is TGCGCCAGCAGCCAGGGCACAGGGCTTCAAGAGACCCAGTACTTC.

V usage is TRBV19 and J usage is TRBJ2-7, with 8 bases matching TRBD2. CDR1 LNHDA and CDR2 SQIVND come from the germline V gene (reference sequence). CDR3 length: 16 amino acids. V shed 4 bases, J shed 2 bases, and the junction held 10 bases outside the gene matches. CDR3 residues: CASSKRRREEPYEQYF. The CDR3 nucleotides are TGTGCCAGTAGTAAAAGGAGGCGGGAGGAACCCTACGAGCAGTACTTC.

CDR3 amino acids: CASSQSSVTDTQYF. In DNA form, the CDR3 reads TGCGCCAGCAGCCAAAGTAGCGTCACAGATACGCAGTATTTT. This chain connects TRBV4-1 to TRBJ2-3; the D gene is possibly TRBD2 (5 bases). V was shortened by 2 bases and J by 2 bases, with 8 bases between the two germline ends. The CDR3 has 14 amino acids. In germline, CDR1 is MGHRA, CDR2 YSYEKL.

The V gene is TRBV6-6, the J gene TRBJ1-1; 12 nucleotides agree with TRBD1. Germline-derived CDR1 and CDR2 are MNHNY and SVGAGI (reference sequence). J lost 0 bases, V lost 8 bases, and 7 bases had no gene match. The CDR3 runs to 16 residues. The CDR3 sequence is CASRRDRGLVNTEAFF. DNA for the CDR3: TGTGCCAGCCGTAGGGACAGGGGGCTGGTGAACACTGAAGCTTTCTTT.

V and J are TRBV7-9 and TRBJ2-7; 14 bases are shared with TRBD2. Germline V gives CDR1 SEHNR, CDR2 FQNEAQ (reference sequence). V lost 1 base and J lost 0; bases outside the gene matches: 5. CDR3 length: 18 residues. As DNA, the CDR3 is TGTGCCAGCAGCTTAGGACTAGCGGGAGGGCCCAGCTCCTACGAGCAGTACTTC. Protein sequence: CASSLGLAGGPSSYEQYF.

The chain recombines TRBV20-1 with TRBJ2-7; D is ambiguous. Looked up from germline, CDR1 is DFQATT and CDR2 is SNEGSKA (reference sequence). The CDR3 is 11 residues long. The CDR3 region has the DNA TGCATTACTTACCTTCTCGGCGAGCAGTACTTC. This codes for CITYLLGEQYF.

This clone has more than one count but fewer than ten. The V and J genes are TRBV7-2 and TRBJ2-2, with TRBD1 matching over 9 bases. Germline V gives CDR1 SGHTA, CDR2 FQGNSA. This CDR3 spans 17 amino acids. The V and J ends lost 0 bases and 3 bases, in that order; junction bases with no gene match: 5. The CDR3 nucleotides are TGTGCCAGCAGCTTAGCAAATCGACAGGGGGACACCGGGGAGCTGTTTTTT. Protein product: CASSLANRQGDTGELFF.

The CDR3 protein is CARATKRVFYEQYF. The CDR3, as DNA: TGTGCCAGGGCGACTAAGCGAGTTTTCTACGAGCAGTACTTC. The chain joins TRBV27 to TRBJ2-7, with TRBD2 as a possible D gene (5 bases). Germline CDR1 MNHEY, CDR2 SMNVEV (reference sequence). Trimming took 9 bases from V and 3 from J, leaving 18 bases between them. The CDR3 contains 14 residues.

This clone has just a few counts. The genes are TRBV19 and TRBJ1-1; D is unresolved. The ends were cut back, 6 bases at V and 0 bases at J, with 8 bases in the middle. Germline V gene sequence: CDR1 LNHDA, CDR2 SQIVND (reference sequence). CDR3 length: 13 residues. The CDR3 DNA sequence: TGTGCCAGTAGCCACATCATGAACACTGAAGCTTTCTTT. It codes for CASSHIMNTEAFF.

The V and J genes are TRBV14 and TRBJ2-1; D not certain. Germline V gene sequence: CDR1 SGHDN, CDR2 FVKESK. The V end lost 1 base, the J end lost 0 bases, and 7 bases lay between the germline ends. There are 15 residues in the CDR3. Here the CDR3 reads CASSQALSSYNEQFF. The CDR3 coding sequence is TGTGCCAGCAGCCAAGCTCTGAGCTCCTACAATGAGCAGTTCTTC. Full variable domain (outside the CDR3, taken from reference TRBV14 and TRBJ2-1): EAGVTQFPSHSVIEKGQTVTLRCDPISGHDNLYWYRRVMGKEIKFLLHFVKESKQDESGMPNNRFLAERTGGTYSTLKVQPAELEDSGVYFCASSQALSSYNEQFFGPGTRLTVL.

CDR3 loop: CASTPDPTGPRDGYTF. Here the CDR3 DNA reads TGCGCCAGCACCCCAGACCCGACAGGCCCCCGGGATGGCTACACCTTC. The chain has TRBV10-2 and TRBJ1-2; a weak D match, TRBD1 (6 bases). CDR3 length: 16 residues. V lost 7 bases and J lost 6, with 24 bases in between. The germline CDR1 and CDR2 sequences are WSHSY and SAAADI.

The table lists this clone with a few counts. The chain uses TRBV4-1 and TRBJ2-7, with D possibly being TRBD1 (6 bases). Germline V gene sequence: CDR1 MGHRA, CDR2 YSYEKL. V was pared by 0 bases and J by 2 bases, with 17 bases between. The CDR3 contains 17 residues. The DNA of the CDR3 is TGCGCCAGCAGCCAAGAAGTAGCCAGGGGATGCACCTACGAGCAGTACTTC. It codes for CASSQEVARGCTYEQYF.

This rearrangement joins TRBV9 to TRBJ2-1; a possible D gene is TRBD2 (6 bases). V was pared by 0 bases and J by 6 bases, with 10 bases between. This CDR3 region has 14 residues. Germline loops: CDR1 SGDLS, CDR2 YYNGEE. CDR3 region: CASSVALAPNEQFF. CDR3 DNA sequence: TGTGCCAGCAGCGTAGCACTAGCCCCCAATGAGCAGTTCTTC.

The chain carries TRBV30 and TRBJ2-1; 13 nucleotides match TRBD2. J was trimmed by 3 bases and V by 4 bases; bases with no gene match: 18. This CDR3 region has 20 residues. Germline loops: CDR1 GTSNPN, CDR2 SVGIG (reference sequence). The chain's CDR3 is CAWNRGVPGLAGNDYNEQFF. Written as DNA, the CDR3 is TGTGCCTGGAACCGCGGGGTCCCGGGACTAGCGGGGAACGACTACAATGAGCAGTTCTTC. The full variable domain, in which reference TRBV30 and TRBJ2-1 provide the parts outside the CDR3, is SQTIHQWPATLVQPVGSPLSLECTVEGTSNPNLYWYRQAAGRGLQLLFYSVGIGQISSEVPQNLSASRPQDRQFILSSKKLLLSDSGFYLCAWNRGVPGLAGNDYNEQFFGPGTRLTVL.

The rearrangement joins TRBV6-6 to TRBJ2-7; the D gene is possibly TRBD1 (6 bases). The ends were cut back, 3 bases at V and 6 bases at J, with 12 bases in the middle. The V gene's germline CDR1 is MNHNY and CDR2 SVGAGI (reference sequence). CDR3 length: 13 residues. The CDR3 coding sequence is TGTGCCAGCAGTTATCGGAAGGGGGTCGAGCAGTACTTC. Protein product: CASSYRKGVEQYF.